The TCR beta chain described here comes from a study of radiotherapy plus CTLA-4 blockade in lung cancer. Looked up from germline, CDR1 is WNHNN and CDR2 is SYGVQD (reference sequence). V gave up 6 bases and J gave up 4 bases, with 21 bases separating them. The CDR3 extends over 16 amino acids. The repertoire was sequenced with immunoSEQ multiplex PCR; TCRdb's copy has only in-frame clones and lacks some. The sample contains around 72,000 clones, roughly 78% of which appear only once. This rearrangement joins TRBV10-1 to TRBJ1-1; weak D call: TRBD1 (5 bases). Specimen: peripheral blood, collected from a patient treated with radiotherapy plus ipilimumab. This receptor was obtained from a human donor with non-small cell lung cancer who had a complete response to radiotherapy plus ipilimumab. CDR3 DNA sequence: TGCGCCAGCAGAGCCGGGACGGGGTTGGGAGGCACTGAAGCTTTCTTT. Protein sequence: CASRAGTGLGGTEAFF.